Following are 24 T cell receptor beta chains from one sample sequenced in a study of regulatory T cells in long-lasting Graves disease. Arm-PCR of CDR3 regions and iRepertoire HTBI primers were the basis on which TCR beta libraries were built. TCRdb called the multiplex PCR reads again in MiXCR, with one record for every CDR3 protein. Here the sample spans hundreds of thousands of distinct CDR3 sequences, roughly a sixth being singletons. Time point: newly diagnosed GD, antithyroid drugs for less than 3 months. PBMCs were the source of the RNA used for TCR sequencing. This sample was shared with a second study, whose subject was T cells in Graves' hyperthyroidism and ophthalmopathy.

This specimen was peripheral blood mononuclear cells (PBMCs), taken at new diagnosis, from a patient treated with antithyroid drugs. The receptors shown here come from a woman aged 35-65 years with Graves disease.

This clonotype was detected many times. The rearrangement uses TRBV2 and TRBJ1-5, with 8 bases aligning to TRBD1. Germline CDR1 reads SNHLY; CDR2 reads FYNNEI. The CDR3 sequence is 16 residues long. The trim removed 4 bases at V and 2 bases at J, leaving 7 bases unmatched. CDR3 sequence (DNA): TGTGCCAGCAGTGCCACCGCAGGGGGCGGCAATCAGCCCCAGCATTTT. Its protein product is CASSATAGGGNQPQHF.

The CDR3 DNA is TGTGCCAGCAGTTTTACTACAGCCCCTGGGGAAGCTTTCTTT. This sequence encodes CASSFTTAPGEAFF. This chain connects TRBV27 to TRBJ1-1; D remains ambiguous. The germline gives CDR1 MNHEY, CDR2 SMNVEV (reference sequence). CDR3 length: 14 residues. The V end was cut by 3 bases, the J end by 8 bases, with 16 bases between.

The DNA for the CDR3 is TGCGCCAGCAGCTTGGTCCCCCTAGCGGGGGACGCTCAGTTCTTC. Translated: CASSLVPLAGDAQFF. The chain joins TRBV5-1 to TRBJ2-1; 10 bases align to TRBD2. CDR1 and CDR2 (germline): SGHRS, YFSETQ. The junction had 10 bases not matched to a gene; V was cut back by 0 bases and J by 13 bases. The length of the CDR3 is 15 residues.

Concerning this clonotype itself: A read error is possible here, since a much larger clone lies one base away. The conserved phenylalanine or tryptophan normally closing the CDR3 is absent here, so this likely arose from a read error. The genes are TRBV7-8 and TRBJ2-2; 8 nucleotides align to TRBD1. The germline V gene has CDR1 SGHVS and CDR2 FQNEAQ. The J segment lost 9 bases and the V segment lost 5 bases, leaving 14 bases of the junction unmatched. This CDR3 has 16 amino acids. CDR3 sequence: CASSHRQGTSLRELFS. In DNA, the CDR3 is TGTGCCAGCAGCCATCGACAGGGGACCTCGCTTCGGGAGCTGTTTTCT.

This clonotype turned up a few times. This chain joins TRBV11-2 and TRBJ2-7, with a weak D call TRBD1 (5 bases). Germline V CDR1 and CDR2: SGHAT, FQNNGV. Trimming took off 5 bases at V and 1 base at J, with 12 bases between the two ends. The CDR3 consists of 14 residues. In DNA form, the CDR3 reads TGTGCCAGCAGCCGAGACAGCCTTTCCTACGAGCAGTACTTC. The encoded protein is CASSRDSLSYEQYF.

This clonotype occurred many times. The chain couples TRBV3-1 to TRBJ2-5; unclear D gene. This CDR3 comprises 14 residues. Germline assignment: CDR1 LGHDT and CDR2 YNNKEL (reference sequence). With 4 bases removed from V and 3 bases from J, the gap between germline ends came to 12 bases. This CDR3 reads CASSLRGGEETQYF. CDR3 DNA: TGTGCCAGCAGCCTGCGCGGCGGAGAAGAGACCCAGTACTTC.

This clonotype has a count of ten or more. The chain has TRBV5-1 and TRBJ2-5, with D tentatively TRBD1 (5 bases). Germline-derived CDR1 and CDR2 are SGHRS and YFSETQ. The V and J ends lost 0 bases and 5 bases respectively, with 14 bases between them. The CDR3 is made up of 15 amino acids. The CDR3 loop is CASSLVSGAGETQYF. The CDR3, as DNA: TGCGCCAGCAGCTTGGTTTCTGGGGCCGGGGAGACCCAGTACTTC.

This clonotype was observed once. This may come from a read error, since a much larger clone is one base off. The chain links TRBV7-9 to TRBJ1-5; D is perhaps TRBD1 (6 bases). V lost 4 bases and J lost 3, with 10 bases in between. The CDR3 is 14 amino acids. Germline V gives CDR1 SEHNR, CDR2 FQNEAQ (reference sequence). DNA for the CDR3: TGTGCCAGCAGCTATACAGGGTACAATCAGCCCCAGCATTTT. The encoded protein is CASSYTGYNQPQHF.

In this sample, this clonotype turned up many times. V gene TRBV5-1 combines with J gene TRBJ1-2; D unresolved. The CDR3 totals 14 residues. Germline V lookup: CDR1 SGHRS, CDR2 YFSETQ. Trimming removed 0 bases from V and 4 bases from J, with 10 bases in between. The CDR3, as DNA: TGCGCCAGCAGCTTGGGGCAGGTTGGCTATGGCTACACCTTC. Its protein is CASSLGQVGYGYTF.

This clonotype was observed at least ten times. The chain couples TRBV20-1 to TRBJ2-1, with 10 bases lining up with TRBD1. With V trimmed by 0 bases and J by 3 bases, 5 bases remained unmatched. The germline V gene encodes CDR1 DFQATT and CDR2 SNEGSKA (reference sequence). This CDR3 contains 16 residues. The CDR3 DNA sequence: TGCAGTGCTAGAGATCGAGACAGGGGGCTCTACAATGAGCAGTTCTTC. This translates into CSARDRDRGLYNEQFF.

This clonotype was detected many times. This chain joins TRBV11-3 and TRBJ1-2; TRBD1 aligns across 12 bases. The CDR3 has 16 residues. Trimming cost V 5 bases and J 6 bases; bases outside gene matches: 10. The V gene's germline CDR1 is SGHNT and CDR2 YENEEA. CDR3 amino acids: CASSPRDRGPWDGYTF. In nucleotides, the CDR3 is TGTGCCAGCAGCCCTCGGGACAGGGGGCCCTGGGATGGCTACACCTTC.

The table lists this clonotype with many counts. The chain links TRBV12-3 or TRBV12-4 to TRBJ1-1; 7 nucleotides agree with TRBD1. The CDR3 has 16 amino acids. V dropped 4 bases and J dropped 0; count of bases not matched to a gene: 8. CDR3 sequence reads: CASSSLDRALNTEAFF. The CDR3 DNA reads as TGTGCCAGCAGTTCACTCGACAGGGCTCTGAACACTGAAGCTTTCTTT.

The chain uses TRBV9 and TRBJ2-7, with 7 positions matching TRBD1. Germline V gives CDR1 SGDLS, CDR2 YYNGEE. This CDR3 has 13 amino acids. With 2 bases clipped from V and 2 bases from J, the junction kept 1 base outside the gene matches. The CDR3 DNA reads TGTGCCAGCAGCGTCGGGACAGCCTACGAGCAGTACTTC. It codes for CASSVGTAYEQYF.

This clonotype was detected ten times or more. The J gene is TRBJ1-5, the V gene TRBV18; D not resolved. Germline values: CDR1 KGHSH, CDR2 LQKENI. V was shortened by 3 bases and J by 4 bases, with 10 bases between the two germline ends. The CDR3 runs 14 residues. CDR3 bases: TGTGCCAGCTCACCTAGCCAGTGGAATCAGCCCCAGCATTTT. Protein sequence: CASSPSQWNQPQHF.

This clonotype was observed many times. A junction end diverges from the germline sequence, so it may reflect a read error. The rearrangement links TRBV5-1 to TRBJ1-1; D is ambiguous. There are 13 residues in the CDR3. Per the germline V gene, CDR1 is SGHRS and CDR2 is YFSETQ. This CDR3 is CASSLLRNTEAFF. In DNA form, the CDR3 reads TGTGCCAGCAGCTTATTGAGAAACACTGAAGCTTTCTTT.

This clonotype was counted ten times or more. V usage is TRBV6-2 or TRBV6-3 and J usage is TRBJ2-7, with D perhaps TRBD1 (5 bases). CDR1 is MNHEY, CDR2 SVGEGT, per germline. The CDR3 loop spans 12 amino acids. The V end lost 8 bases, the J end lost 2 bases, and 10 bases lay between the germline ends. The CDR3 region has the DNA TGTGCCAGCCTGACAGAGACCTACGAGCAGTACTTC. Translation: CASLTETYEQYF.

CDR3 nucleotides: TGCAGTGCTAGAGTTTCAGGGAAGCAGGATGGCTACACCTTC. Amino acid sequence: CSARVSGKQDGYTF. The V gene is TRBV20-1, the J gene TRBJ1-2; the D gene is possibly TRBD1 (5 bases). Germline V lookup: CDR1 DFQATT, CDR2 SNEGSKA (reference sequence). Trimming pared 1 base from V and 6 bases from J, leaving 15 bases between. The CDR3 consists of 14 residues.

Many counts were recorded for this clonotype. This sequence joins TRBV29-1 and TRBJ2-3, with unresolved D. Trimming left V 3 bases short and J 5 bases short, with 12 bases between. This CDR3 is 13 amino acids long. Germline V gene sequence: CDR1 SQVTM, CDR2 ANQGSEA. The CDR3 sequence is CSVESGGGDTQYF. Written as DNA, the CDR3 is TGCAGCGTTGAGTCCGGCGGTGGAGATACGCAGTATTTT.

This clonotype occurred a few times. The rearrangement links TRBV5-1 to TRBJ1-1; maybe TRBD1 (5 bases). V was clipped by 5 bases and J by 1 base, with 12 bases between them. There are 14 residues in the CDR3. Germline CDR1 SGHRS, CDR2 YFSETQ. In DNA form, the CDR3 reads TGCGCCAGCAGGCTACAGGTTACGAACACTGAAGCTTTCTTT. This translates into CASRLQVTNTEAFF.

This clonotype has ten or more counts. The CDR3 nucleotides read TGTGCCAGCAGCTTAGCTGAAGTCGTCGGGGGCTACACCTTC. Protein sequence: CASSLAEVVGGYTF. The rearrangement joins TRBV7-8 to TRBJ1-2; D ambiguous. Trimming left V 0 bases short and J 8 bases short, with 13 bases between. The CDR3 length is 14 residues. Germline CDR1 and CDR2: SGHVS and FQNEAQ.

Points on this clonotype: Since a far larger clone is one base different, this is likely a read error. The chain recombines TRBV6-2 or TRBV6-3 with TRBJ2-1, with 7 nucleotides matching TRBD2. The CDR3 length is 14 residues. CDR1 is MNHEY, CDR2 SVGEGT, per germline. J lost 4 bases, V lost 7 bases, and 7 bases had no gene match. The CDR3 protein is CASTSNGGYNEQFF. CDR3 sequence (DNA): TGTGCCAGCACCTCTAACGGGGGGTACAATGAGCAGTTCTTC.

This clonotype was observed at least ten times. The rearrangement joins TRBV20-1 to TRBJ1-1; D possibly corresponds to TRBD1 (5 bases). The ends were cut back, 1 base at V and 4 bases at J, with 13 bases in the middle. This CDR3 is 14 amino acids long. Per the germline V gene, CDR1 is DFQATT and CDR2 is SNEGSKA (reference sequence). Here the CDR3 reads CSARATTGSTEAFF. The CDR3 bases are TGCAGTGCTAGAGCCACAACAGGAAGCACTGAAGCTTTCTTT.

This clonotype was recorded many times. This chain links TRBV6-1 with TRBJ1-5; D might be TRBD1 (5 bases). The DNA end favors TRBJ2-3, so the J call may be wrong. In germline, CDR1 is MNHNS, CDR2 SASEGT. The CDR3 length is 13 residues. For the CDR3, the DNA is TGTGCCAGCAGTAAGGGGCCGCGGTATTGGCAGTATTTT. This sequence encodes CASSKGPRYWQYF.

A word on this clonotype: The junction departs from germline at one end; a sequencing error may be responsible. The chain has TRBV13 and TRBJ1-1; the match to TRBD1 covers 9 bases. The CDR3 has 15 residues. The V gene's germline CDR1 is PRHDT and CDR2 FYEKMQ (reference sequence). The CDR3, as DNA: TGTGCCGGCAGCTTGACAGGGGGATGGAACACTGAAGCTTTCTTT. Protein sequence: CAGSLTGGWNTEAFF.